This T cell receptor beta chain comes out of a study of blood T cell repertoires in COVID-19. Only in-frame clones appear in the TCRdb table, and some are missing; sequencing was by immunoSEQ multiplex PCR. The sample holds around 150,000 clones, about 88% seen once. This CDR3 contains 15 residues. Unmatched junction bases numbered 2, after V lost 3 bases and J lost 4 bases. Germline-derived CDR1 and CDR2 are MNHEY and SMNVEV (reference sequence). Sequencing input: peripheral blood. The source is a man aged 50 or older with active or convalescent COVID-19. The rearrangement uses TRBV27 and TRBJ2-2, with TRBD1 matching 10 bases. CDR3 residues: CASSFGTGATGELFF. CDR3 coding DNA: TGTGCCAGCAGTTTCGGGACAGGGGCCACCGGGGAGCTGTTTTTT.